A selection of T cell receptor beta chains follows, all from one sample in a study of blood T cells in healthy people across ages. TCRdb passed the 5' RACE reads through MiXCR, listing each CDR3 protein once. The data hold under 1,000,000 distinct CDR3 sequences, with about 34% observed a single time. The specimen sequenced was blood. The receptors originated from a man younger than 35 in good health. Both conserved end residues are part of each CDR3. The D gene is left open where the match is weak. Only some rows state a clone size, as once, few, many or a class for expanded clones.

>-|few|TRBV18|TRBJ1-5
CASSPDGKSNQPQHF
TGTGCCAGCTCACCGGACGGGAAGAGCAATCAGCCCCAGCATTTT
>TRBD2|few|TRBV4-1|TRBJ2-5
CASSQEGEGKTQYF
TGCGCCAGCAGCCAAGAGGGGGAGGGCAAGACCCAGTACTTC
>TRBD2|few|TRBV2|TRBJ2-1
CASSEPTSGGTNEQFF
TGTGCCAGCAGTGAACCGACTAGCGGGGGGACTAATGAGCAGTTCTTC
>-|-|TRBV3-1|TRBJ1-6
CASSQERAREYSPLHF
TGTGCCAGCAGCCAAGAACGGGCACGCGAATATTCACCCCTCCACTTT
>-|-|TRBV12-3/TRBV12-4|TRBJ2-3
CASSFYGGGDTQYF
TGTGCCAGCAGTTTTTACGGTGGGGGAGATACGCAGTATTTT
>-|few|TRBV29-1|TRBJ2-3
CSVVNRARTDTQYF
TGCAGCGTAGTGAACAGGGCCCGCACAGATACGCAGTATTTT
>-|few|TRBV9|TRBJ2-5
CASGVVDEQYF
TGTGCCAGCGGCGTCGTCGATGAGCAGTACTTC
>-|-|TRBV7-8|TRBJ2-1
CASSLTSSLGNEQFF
TGTGCCAGCAGCTTAACGTCCAGCTTAGGCAATGAGCAGTTCTTC
>TRBD1|few|TRBV9|TRBJ1-2
CASSAEIDRGDYGYTF
TGTGCCAGCAGCGCGGAAATTGACAGGGGAGACTATGGCTACACCTTC
>-|-|TRBV12-3/TRBV12-4|TRBJ2-1
CASSQQGRSYNEQFF
TGTGCCAGCAGTCAGCAGGGCCGATCCTACAATGAGCAGTTCTTC
>TRBD1|-|TRBV7-6|TRBJ1-5
CASSLENGQGRFNQLQHF
TGTGCCAGCAGCTTAGAAAATGGACAGGGGCGATTCAATCAGCTCCAGCATTTT
>TRBD1|-|TRBV10-3|TRBJ1-3
CAISLRGRGNTIYF
TGTGCCATCAGCCTCAGGGGGCGCGGAAACACCATATATTTT
>TRBD2|-|TRBV5-1|TRBJ2-7
CASRIAGGTYNEQYF
TGCGCCAGCAGGATAGCGGGGGGGACCTACAATGAGCAGTACTTC
>-|few|TRBV10-3|TRBJ2-5
CAISAGLQETQYF
TGTGCCATCAGTGCAGGGCTCCAAGAGACCCAGTACTTC
>-|few|TRBV9|TRBJ2-1
CASSVATPTRGADYNEQFF
TGTGCCAGCAGCGTAGCAACTCCAACTCGAGGGGCCGATTACAATGAGCAGTTCTTC
>-|many|TRBV12-3/TRBV12-4|TRBJ1-4
CASSSGDVPEKLFF
TGTGCCAGCAGTTCAGGGGACGTGCCTGAAAAACTGTTTTTT
>-|-|TRBV9|TRBJ2-5
CASSVAPRLPTPPETQYF
TGTGCCAGCAGCGTAGCCCCAAGACTACCAACCCCGCCAGAGACCCAGTACTTC
>-|-|TRBV28|TRBJ1-6
CASSLSYSPLHF
TGTGCCAGCAGTTTATCGTATTCACCCCTCCACTTT
>-|many|TRBV13|TRBJ2-1
CASSLGQGFHNEQFF
TGTGCCAGCAGCTTAGGGCAAGGATTTCACAATGAGCAGTTCTTC
>TRBD2|-|TRBV29-1|TRBJ2-1
CSVEWGTSVEQFF
TGCAGCGTTGAATGGGGGACTAGCGTTGAGCAGTTCTTC
>-|-|TRBV30|TRBJ2-7
CAWREPYRSCEQYF
TGTGCCTGGAGGGAACCGTATAGGTCCTGCGAGCAGTACTTC
>-|-|TRBV5-1|TRBJ1-2
CASSPLTGADGYTF
TGCGCCAGCAGCCCATTAACGGGGGCAGATGGCTACACCTTC
>-|few|TRBV7-7|TRBJ2-1
CASSPWGSGEVDEQFF
TGTGCTAGCAGCCCTTGGGGCTCGGGAGAGGTAGATGAGCAGTTCTTC
>TRBD2|few|TRBV4-3|TRBJ2-7
CASSQDGSSGETYEQYF
TGCGCCAGCAGCCAAGATGGGTCGAGCGGGGAAACCTACGAGCAGTACTTC
>-|few|TRBV5-1|TRBJ2-1
CASSLETLDEQFF
TGCGCCAGCAGCTTGGAAACGCTGGATGAGCAGTTCTTC
>TRBD1|-|TRBV18|TRBJ2-1
CTSSKVPGQGSYNEQFF
TGTACCAGCTCGAAAGTCCCGGGACAGGGGTCCTACAATGAGCAGTTCTTC
>-|many|TRBV5-1|TRBJ2-1
CASRGGTKHEQFF
TGCGCCAGCAGAGGAGGAACCAAGCATGAGCAGTTCTTC
>-|few|TRBV7-8|TRBJ2-5
CASSRYQGSGETQYF
TGTGCCAGCAGCAGATATCAGGGGAGCGGAGAGACCCAGTACTTC
>TRBD1|-|TRBV4-1|TRBJ2-7
CASSQARHRGPYEQYF
TGCGCCAGCAGCCAGGCCCGACACAGGGGCCCCTACGAGCAGTACTTC
>-|many|TRBV4-1|TRBJ2-6
CASSQEGEAGANVLTF
TGCGCCAGCAGCCAAGAGGGGGAAGCTGGGGCCAACGTCCTGACTTTC
>-|-|TRBV7-2|TRBJ2-5
CASSLVGGNQETQYF
TGTGCCAGCAGCTTAGTTGGGGGTAACCAAGAGACCCAGTACTTC
>-|once|TRBV11-1|TRBJ1-1
CASNPGRQNTEAFF
TGTGCCAGCAACCCGGGACGGCAGAACACTGAAGCTTTCTTT
>-|-|TRBV5-1|TRBJ2-5
CASSPRGGEEETQYF
TGCGCCAGCAGCCCGAGGGGGGGGGAAGAAGAGACCCAGTACTTC
>-|-|TRBV20-1|TRBJ2-7
CGARGIRGYEQYF
TGCGGTGCTAGAGGGATAAGGGGGTACGAGCAGTACTTC
>TRBD1|few|TRBV15|TRBJ1-5
CATHKGTVNQPQHF
TGTGCCACCCATAAAGGGACAGTCAATCAGCCCCAGCATTTT
>-|many|TRBV20-1|TRBJ2-4
CSASSADLAKNIQYF
TGCAGTGCTAGTAGCGCAGACCTAGCCAAAAACATTCAGTACTTC
>-|-|TRBV15|TRBJ2-4
CAPSRGSGRPLAKNIQYF
TGTGCCCCCAGCAGAGGGTCCGGTCGGCCTCTAGCCAAAAACATTCAGTACTTC
>TRBD1|few|TRBV7-9|TRBJ1-6
CASSRGTDLNSPLHF
TGTGCCAGCAGCCGGGGGACAGACCTAAATTCACCCCTCCACTTT
>-|-|TRBV29-1|TRBJ2-1
CSVGTVRYNEQFF
TGCAGCGTTGGGACAGTAAGATACAATGAGCAGTTCTTC
>-|-|TRBV7-8|TRBJ1-5
CASSLAYLYSNQPQHF
TGTGCCAGCAGCTTAGCGTACTTATATAGCAATCAGCCCCAGCATTTT
>-|-|TRBV9|TRBJ2-1
CASSVGGGGGYDEQFF
TGTGCCAGCAGCGTAGGAGGGGGCGGGGGCTACGATGAGCAGTTCTTC
>-|many|TRBV20-1|TRBJ2-7
CSARDGRGQSPYEQYF
TGCAGTGCTAGAGATGGTCGGGGGCAGAGTCCCTACGAGCAGTACTTC
>-|once|TRBV29-1|TRBJ2-3
CSVHVSGDTQYF
TGCAGCGTTCATGTCAGCGGAGATACGCAGTATTTT
>-|few|TRBV9|TRBJ2-7
CASSVGMGSNEQYF
TGTGCCAGCAGCGTAGGTATGGGGTCCAACGAGCAGTACTTC
>TRBD2|once|TRBV20-1|TRBJ2-1
CSASGGADYNEQFF
TGCAGTGCTAGCGGGGGGGCCGACTACAATGAGCAGTTCTTC
>TRBD2|many|TRBV9|TRBJ2-1
CASSSRPLAGAFSYNEQFF
TGTGCCAGCAGCTCCCGACCATTAGCGGGGGCCTTCTCCTACAATGAGCAGTTCTTC
>TRBD1|-|TRBV25-1|TRBJ2-5
CASSYRGRGETQYF
TGTGCCAGCAGTTACAGGGGCCGGGGAGAGACCCAGTACTTC
>-|few|TRBV24-1|TRBJ2-1
CATSDGTGLTYNEQFF
TGTGCCACCAGTGATGGAACGGGGCTGACCTACAATGAGCAGTTCTTC
>-|few|TRBV11-3|TRBJ2-1
CASSLVGGREQFF
TGTGCCAGCAGCTTAGTAGGGGGTCGGGAGCAGTTCTTC
>TRBD2|-|TRBV14|TRBJ2-5
CASSQDIGLVQTQYF
TGTGCCAGCAGCCAAGATATTGGACTAGTACAGACCCAGTACTTC